The T cell receptor (beta chain) described here comes from a study of shared clonotypes between healthy human individuals. Study-level findings and limits: A handful of donors showed sharing of about 4.7% of naive CD4 clonotypes. An effect of sequencing depth on clonotype sharing among donors was expected. Estimated richness values were generally larger in naive subsets than in memory subsets.

Comment on this clone: The antigen is undetermined.

The V gene's germline CDR1 is ENHRY and CDR2 SYGVKD. The CDR3 contains 16 residues. V lost 10 bases to trimming and J lost 1 base; unmatched junction nucleotides: 11. Measured with immunoSEQ multiplex PCR; TCRdb has only the in-frame clones, and not every one. The table has 1.6 million or so clones, roughly 96% seen once; the top ten hold about 1%. V is TRBV10-3 and J is TRBJ1-3; 9 bases fit TRBD1. The specimen sequenced was naive CD4+ T cells sorted from blood. The subset was: CD45RA+ positively selected. The sequence came from a young man in good health. The CDR3 is CATGQGRVGSGNTIYF. The CDR3 DNA reads as TGTGCCACCGGACAGGGGAGGGTAGGTTCTGGAAACACCATATATTTT.